This T cell receptor beta chain was documented in a study of blood T cells in healthy people across ages. This clonotype was recorded many times. V lost 5 bases to trimming and J lost 3 bases; unmatched junction nucleotides: 6. Germline assignment: CDR1 LNHDA and CDR2 SQIVND (reference sequence). This CDR3 region has 15 residues. With a J-beta primer mix and a sample-barcoded 5' primer, a second PCR ran about 7 to 12 cycles. TCRdb ran MiXCR on the 5' RACE reads and lists one entry per CDR3 protein. The repertoire holds 800,000 or so distinct CDR3 sequences, with about half as singletons. The clonotype comes from a man older than 75 in good health. V and J are TRBV19 and TRBJ2-7, with 11 bases fitting TRBD2. The specimen was blood. CDR3 protein: CASSPGTSGIYEQYF. The CDR3 DNA reads as TGTGCCAGTAGTCCCGGGACTAGCGGCATCTACGAGCAGTACTTC.